The source of this T cell receptor beta chain is a study of OX40 agonist ivuxolimab in advanced cancers. Whole-study findings and limits: The study found that CD8+ T cells averaged more expanded clones than CD4+. CD4+ and CD8+ blood T cells expanded clonally by week 6 at 0.1 to 3.0 mg/kg.

As regards this clone: The antigen is not known.

Germline values: CDR1 MNHEY, CDR2 SMNVEV (reference sequence). The J segment lost 10 bases and the V segment lost 5 bases, leaving 14 bases of the junction unmatched. This CDR3 has 17 amino acids. Data came from immunoSEQ multiplex PCR; TCRdb stores just in-frame clones and leaves some out. The repertoire includes around 53,000 clones, 70% to 90% of them detected once, and 0.5% to 0.65% sits in the top ten. The chain couples TRBV27 to TRBJ2-3; 14 bases line up with TRBD2. Sequenced material: CD4+ or CD8+ T cells sorted from blood, taken in a trial of the OX40 agonist ivuxolimab. This clonotype was sampled from an adult with an advanced solid tumor such as melanoma, head and neck, liver or kidney cancer. CDR3 coding DNA: TGTGCCAGCAGTCCGCGACCCGGGACTAGCGGGAGTTGGGCGCAGTATTTT. The encoded protein is CASSPRPGTSGSWAQYF.